This TCR beta chain was obtained from a study of T-cell memory formation after mild COVID-19. Findings and caveats of the study: Pre-infection memory harbored some responding clones, suggesting cross-reactive memory joined.

Trimming shortened V by 5 bases and J by 7 bases, and 15 bases separated the two germline ends. The germline V gene encodes CDR1 MNHNY and CDR2 SVGAGI (reference sequence). There are 15 residues in the CDR3. Remarks on this clonotype: Its antigen is as yet unknown.

The authors produced TCR alpha and TCR beta cDNA libraries with sample barcodes and UMIs by 5'RACE using constant-segment primers. TCRdb reanalysed the 5' RACE reads using MiXCR and keeps one entry per CDR3 protein. Of about 400,000 distinct CDR3 sequences listed, around a quarter are singletons. Sequencing was done on a sample of PBMCs or a T cell subset sorted from them (not recorded which). The origin of this receptor is an adult woman who had mild COVID-19 (a few samples of this study predate the infection). Cell type and time point are not known. The chain recombines TRBV6-6 with TRBJ1-6; the D gene is possibly TRBD1 (5 bases). The CDR3 loop reads CASSGSTGSNSPLHF. The CDR3 region has the DNA TGTGCCAGCAGTGGGTCTACAGGATCCAATTCACCCCTCCACTTT.